This paragraph reports one TCR beta chain. This sample was included in a study of blood T cell repertoires in COVID-19. Study-level information: Samples came from the United States, Italy and Spain, spanning acute and convalescent COVID-19. PBMCs, B-cell-depleted T cells, or T cells were the source of the cDNA or gDNA that made up the material.

Libraries were prepared by immunoSEQ multiplex PCR; TCRdb keeps only in-frame clonotypes and omits some of them. The table has about 130,000 clones, about 79% seen once; the top ten hold 3% to 3.5%. Material: peripheral blood. The sequence came from a woman of 80 years or more with acute or convalescent COVID-19.

The CDR3 reads CAISSGTGGGQPQHF. CDR3 in DNA: TGTGCCATCAGTTCCGGGACAGGGGGTGGGCAGCCCCAGCATTTT. J is TRBJ1-5 and V is TRBV10-3, with 11 bases identical to TRBD1. Per the germline V gene, CDR1 is ENHRY and CDR2 is SYGVKD. Trimming took 5 bases from V and 7 from J; bases not matched to a gene: 7. The CDR3 is 15 amino acids.